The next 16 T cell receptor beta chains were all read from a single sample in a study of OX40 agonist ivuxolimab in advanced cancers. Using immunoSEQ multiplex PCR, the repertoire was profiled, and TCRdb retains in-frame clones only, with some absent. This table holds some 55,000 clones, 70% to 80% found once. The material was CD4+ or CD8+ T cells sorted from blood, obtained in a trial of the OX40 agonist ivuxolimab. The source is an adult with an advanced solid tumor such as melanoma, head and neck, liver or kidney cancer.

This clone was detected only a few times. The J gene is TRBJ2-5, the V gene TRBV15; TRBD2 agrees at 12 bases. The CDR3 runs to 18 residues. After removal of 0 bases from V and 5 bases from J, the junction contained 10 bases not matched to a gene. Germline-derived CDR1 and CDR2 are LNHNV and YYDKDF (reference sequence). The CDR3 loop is CATSREGRASGRGETQYF. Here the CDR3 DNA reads TGTGCCACCAGCAGAGAGGGAAGGGCTAGCGGGAGGGGGGAGACCCAGTACTTC.

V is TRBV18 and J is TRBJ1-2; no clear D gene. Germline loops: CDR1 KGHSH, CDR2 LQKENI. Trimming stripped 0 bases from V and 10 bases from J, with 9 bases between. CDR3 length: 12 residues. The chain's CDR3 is CASSPPVRTYTF. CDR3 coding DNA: TGTGCCAGCTCACCACCGGTTCGGACCTACACCTTC.

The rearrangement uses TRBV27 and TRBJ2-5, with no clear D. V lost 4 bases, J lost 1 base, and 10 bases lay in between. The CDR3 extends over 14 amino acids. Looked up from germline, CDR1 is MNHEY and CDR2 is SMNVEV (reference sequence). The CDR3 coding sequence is TGTGCCAGCAGTTCCCAGGTTTCCCAAGAGACCCAGTACTTC. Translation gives CASSSQVSQETQYF.

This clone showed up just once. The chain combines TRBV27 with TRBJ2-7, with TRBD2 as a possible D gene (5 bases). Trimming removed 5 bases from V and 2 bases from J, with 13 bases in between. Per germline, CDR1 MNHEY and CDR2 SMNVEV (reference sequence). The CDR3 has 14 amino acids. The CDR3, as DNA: TGTGCCAGCAGTCGGGCGGGTAATCCCTACGAGCAGTACTTC. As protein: CASSRAGNPYEQYF.

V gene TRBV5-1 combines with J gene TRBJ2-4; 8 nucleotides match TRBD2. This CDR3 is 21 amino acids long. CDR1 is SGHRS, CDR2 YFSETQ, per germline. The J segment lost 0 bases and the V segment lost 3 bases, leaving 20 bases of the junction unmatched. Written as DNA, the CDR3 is TGCGCCAGCAGCTCTCGGCCGCCTAGCGGGCCAGAAACGCTAGCCAAAAACATTCAGTACTTC. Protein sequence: CASSSRPPSGPETLAKNIQYF.

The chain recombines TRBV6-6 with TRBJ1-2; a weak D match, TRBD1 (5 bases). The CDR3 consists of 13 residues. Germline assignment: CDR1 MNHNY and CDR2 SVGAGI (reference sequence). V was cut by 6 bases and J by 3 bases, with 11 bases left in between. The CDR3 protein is CASSSDIYYGYTF. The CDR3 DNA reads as TGTGCCAGCAGCTCGGACATTTACTATGGCTACACCTTC.

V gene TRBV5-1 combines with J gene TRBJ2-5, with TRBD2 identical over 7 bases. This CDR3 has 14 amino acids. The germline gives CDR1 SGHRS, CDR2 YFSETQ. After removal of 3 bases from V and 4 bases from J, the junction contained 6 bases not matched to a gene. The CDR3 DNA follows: TGCGCCAGCAGCTGGGGGGGAGTCGGAGAGACCCAGTACTTC. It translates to CASSWGGVGETQYF.

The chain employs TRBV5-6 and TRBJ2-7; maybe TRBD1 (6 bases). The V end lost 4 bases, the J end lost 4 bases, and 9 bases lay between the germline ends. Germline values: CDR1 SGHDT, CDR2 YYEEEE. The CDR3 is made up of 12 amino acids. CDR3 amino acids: CASSVRGYEQYF. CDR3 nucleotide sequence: TGTGCCAGCAGCGTCAGGGGTTACGAGCAGTACTTC.

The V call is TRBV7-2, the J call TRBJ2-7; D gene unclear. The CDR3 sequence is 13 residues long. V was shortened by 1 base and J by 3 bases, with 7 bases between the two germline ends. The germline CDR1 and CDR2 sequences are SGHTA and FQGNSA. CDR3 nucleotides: TGTGCCAGCAGCTTAGGATTGGGCTACGAGCAGTACTTC. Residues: CASSLGLGYEQYF.

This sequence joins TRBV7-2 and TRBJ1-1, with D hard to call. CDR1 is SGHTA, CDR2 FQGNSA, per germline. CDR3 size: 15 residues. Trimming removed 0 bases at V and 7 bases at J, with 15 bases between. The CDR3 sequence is CASSLATRPRIEAFF. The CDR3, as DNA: TGTGCCAGCAGCTTAGCGACTCGACCCAGGATTGAAGCTTTCTTT.

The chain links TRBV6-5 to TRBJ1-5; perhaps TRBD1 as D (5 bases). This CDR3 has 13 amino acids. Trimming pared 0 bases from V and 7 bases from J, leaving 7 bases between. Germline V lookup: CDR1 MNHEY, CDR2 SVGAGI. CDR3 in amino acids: CASSYSNRQPQHF. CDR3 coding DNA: TGTGCCAGCAGTTACTCGAACAGGCAGCCCCAGCATTTT.

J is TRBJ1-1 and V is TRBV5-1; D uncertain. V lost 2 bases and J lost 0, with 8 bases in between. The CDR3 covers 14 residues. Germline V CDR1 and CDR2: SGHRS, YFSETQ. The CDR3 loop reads CASSFDVLNTEAFF. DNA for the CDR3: TGCGCCAGCAGCTTTGATGTTCTGAACACTGAAGCTTTCTTT.

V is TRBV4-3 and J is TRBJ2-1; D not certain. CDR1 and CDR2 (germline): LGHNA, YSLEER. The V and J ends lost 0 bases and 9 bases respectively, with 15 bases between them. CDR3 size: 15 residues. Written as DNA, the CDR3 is TGCGCCAGCAGCCAAGACGCGTCCTTTGGAAGTGAGCAGTTCTTC. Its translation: CASSQDASFGSEQFF.

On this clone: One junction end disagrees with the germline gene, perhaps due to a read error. CDR3 nucleotide sequence: TGTGCCAGCGGTTACAGAGCTAGGAACACTGAAGCTTTCTTT. Residues: CASGYRARNTEAFF. The chain employs TRBV6-5 and TRBJ1-1; D not certain. Germline CDR1 reads MNHEY; CDR2 reads SVGAGI. The CDR3 contains 14 residues.

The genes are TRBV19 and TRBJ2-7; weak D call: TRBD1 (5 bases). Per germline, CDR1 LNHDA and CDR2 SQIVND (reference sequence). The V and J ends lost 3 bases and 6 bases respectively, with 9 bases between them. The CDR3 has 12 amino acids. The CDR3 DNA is TGTGCCAGTAGTATTCTAAGGGGCGAGCAGTACTTC. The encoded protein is CASSILRGEQYF. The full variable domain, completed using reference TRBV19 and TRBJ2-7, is DGGITQSPKYLFRKEGQNVTLSCEQNLNHDAMYWYRQDPGQGLRLIYYSQIVNDFQKGDIAEGYSVSREKKESFPLTVTSAQKNPTAFYLCASSILRGEQYFGPGTRLTVT.

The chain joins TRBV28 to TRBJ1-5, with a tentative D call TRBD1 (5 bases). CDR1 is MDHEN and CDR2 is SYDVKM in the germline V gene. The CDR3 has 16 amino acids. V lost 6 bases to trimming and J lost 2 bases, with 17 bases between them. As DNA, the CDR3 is TGTGCCAGCAGCCCTTACCGGGGCCCAGGCAATCAGCCCCAGCATTTT. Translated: CASSPYRGPGNQPQHF.